The 14 T cell receptor beta chains below come from one sample, sequenced in a study of blood T cell repertoires in COVID-19. The method was immunoSEQ multiplex PCR; TCRdb's version includes in-frame clones alone and lacks a portion of them. This sample has 45,000 to 55,000 clones, with approximately 89% found just once. The sequenced sample was peripheral blood. The source is a woman of 80 years or more with acute or convalescent COVID-19.

The chain recombines TRBV7-2 with TRBJ1-4; weak D call: TRBD1 (5 bases). Trimming stripped 2 bases from V and 2 bases from J, with 12 bases between. The CDR3 consists of 16 residues. Germline CDR1 reads SGHTA; CDR2 reads FQGNSA. CDR3 protein: CASSLPRGDTNEKLFF. The CDR3 region has the DNA TGTGCCAGCAGCTTACCACGCGGGGACACTAATGAAAAACTGTTTTTT.

This rearrangement joins TRBV28 to TRBJ1-6; perhaps TRBD1 as D (5 bases). The V and J ends lost 5 bases and 8 bases respectively, with 13 bases between them. The CDR3 covers 14 residues. The germline V gene encodes CDR1 MDHEN and CDR2 SYDVKM. For the CDR3, the DNA is TGTGCCAGCAGTCCGCCAGGGTCGGATTCACCCCTCCACTTT. This codes for CASSPPGSDSPLHF.

V gene TRBV5-1 combines with J gene TRBJ1-1, with TRBD1 identical over 7 bases. The CDR3 extends over 15 amino acids. The V segment lost 0 bases and the J segment 1 base; nucleotides outside the gene matches: 3. CDR1 and CDR2 (germline): SGHRS, YFSETQ. CDR3 protein: CASSLVTGRNTEAFF. The CDR3, as DNA: TGCGCCAGCAGCTTGGTGACAGGGCGGAACACTGAAGCTTTCTTT.

The chain carries TRBV29-1 and TRBJ1-5, with TRBD1 identical over 11 bases. This CDR3 has 13 amino acids. Trimming cost V 6 bases and J 4 bases; bases outside gene matches: 2. The V gene's germline CDR1 is SQVTM and CDR2 ANQGSEA. CDR3 in amino acids: CSVGTGGNQPQHF. CDR3 nucleotide sequence: TGCAGCGTGGGGACAGGGGGAAATCAGCCCCAGCATTTT.

V usage is TRBV27 and J usage is TRBJ2-5; TRBD1 aligns across 12 bases. This CDR3 region has 15 residues. Germline-derived CDR1 and CDR2 are MNHEY and SMNVEV (reference sequence). J was trimmed by 4 bases and V by 5 bases; bases with no gene match: 5. The CDR3 sequence: CASSTGTGGGETQYF. The CDR3 DNA follows: TGTGCCAGCAGTACCGGGACAGGGGGCGGAGAGACCCAGTACTTC.

The J gene is TRBJ1-2, the V gene TRBV15, with D perhaps TRBD1 (6 bases). The germline gives CDR1 LNHNV, CDR2 YYDKDF (reference sequence). V lost 0 bases, J lost 2 bases, and 10 bases lay in between. This CDR3 contains 15 residues. CDR3: CATSREDSPNYGYTF. The CDR3 region has the DNA TGTGCCACCAGCAGAGAGGACAGTCCCAACTATGGCTACACCTTC. Filled out from reference TRBV15 and TRBJ1-2, the complete variable domain reads DAMVIQNPRYQVTQFGKPVTLSCSQTLNHNVMYWYQQKSSQAPKLLFHYYDKDFNNEADTPDNFQSRRPNTSFCFLDIRSPGLGDTAMYLCATSREDSPNYGYTFGSGTRLTVV.

The chain combines TRBV7-2 with TRBJ2-7; 11 nucleotides line up with TRBD2. Germline V gene sequence: CDR1 SGHTA, CDR2 FQGNSA. The CDR3 contains 16 residues. Unmatched junction bases numbered 7, after V lost 1 base and J lost 5 bases. The CDR3 loop reads CASSLGGSGGANEQYF. CDR3 DNA sequence: TGTGCCAGCAGCTTAGGAGGTAGCGGGGGGGCGAACGAGCAGTACTTC.

This sequence joins TRBV19 and TRBJ1-6, with D perhaps TRBD1 (5 bases). This CDR3 spans 14 amino acids. Trimming removed 5 bases at V and 10 bases at J, with 15 bases between. Germline-derived CDR1 and CDR2 are LNHDA and SQIVND (reference sequence). This chain's CDR3 is CASSAQGNVSPLHF. The CDR3 bases are TGTGCCAGTAGTGCGCAGGGCAATGTGTCACCCCTCCACTTT.

The chain recombines TRBV5-1 with TRBJ1-4; D unresolved. Germline CDR1 reads SGHRS; CDR2 reads YFSETQ. V was cut by 2 bases and J by 8 bases, with 13 bases left in between. This CDR3 is built from 14 residues. The CDR3 sequence is CASSFSPGGEKLFF. CDR3 bases: TGCGCCAGCAGCTTTTCCCCGGGCGGGGAAAAACTGTTTTTT.

This chain connects TRBV6-2 or TRBV6-3 to TRBJ2-7, with TRBD2 matching 9 bases. The CDR3 covers 18 residues. Germline lookup yields CDR1 MNHEY and CDR2 SVGEGT. Unmatched junction bases numbered 14, after V lost 5 bases and J lost 0 bases. CDR3 protein: CASSPRGGARSSSYEQYF. The DNA of the CDR3 is TGTGCCAGCAGTCCCCGCGGGGGGGCGCGATCGAGCTCCTACGAGCAGTACTTC.

The chain combines TRBV3-1 (or the pseudogene TRBV3-2) with TRBJ1-6, with 9 nucleotides matching TRBD1. The CDR3 loop spans 17 amino acids. V was pared by 3 bases and J by 9 bases, with 12 bases of the junction left unmatched. Germline CDR1 reads LGHDT; CDR2 reads YNNKEL (reference sequence). The CDR3 loop reads CASSQGTGTGMLSPLHF. The CDR3 DNA is TGTGCCAGCAGCCAGGGAACCGGGACAGGGATGCTTTCACCCCTCCACTTT.

Here the CDR3 DNA reads TGTGCCAGCAGGAGGGGGGGCCCGAACACCGGGGAGCTGTTTTTT. Encoded protein: CASRRGGPNTGELFF. This sequence joins TRBV6-6 and TRBJ2-2; D may be TRBD2 (7 bases). The germline V gene encodes CDR1 MNHNY and CDR2 SVGAGI (reference sequence). Trimming pared 6 bases from V and 0 bases from J, leaving 11 bases between. CDR3 size: 15 residues.

This clone came up a few times. The rearrangement links TRBV18 to TRBJ1-5, with 11 bases matching TRBD1. The CDR3 contains 16 residues. Germline V gene data show CDR1 as KGHSH and CDR2 as LQKENI. Losses at the gene ends were 5 bases for V and 9 bases for J; bases not matched to a gene: 12. In nucleotides, the CDR3 is TGTGCCAGCTCATCCAGGGACAGGGGGAACCATCCGCCCCAGCATTTT. It encodes CASSSRDRGNHPPQHF.

This clone turned up a few times. This chain uses TRBV3-1 (or the pseudogene TRBV3-2) with TRBJ2-1; D ambiguous. The CDR3 sequence is 12 residues long. Germline CDR1 LGHDT, CDR2 YNNKEL (reference sequence). Trimming removed 2 bases at V and 12 bases at J, with 11 bases between. CDR3 protein: CASSQTVGGQFF. The DNA of the CDR3 is TGTGCCAGCAGCCAAACGGTCGGTGGGCAGTTCTTC.